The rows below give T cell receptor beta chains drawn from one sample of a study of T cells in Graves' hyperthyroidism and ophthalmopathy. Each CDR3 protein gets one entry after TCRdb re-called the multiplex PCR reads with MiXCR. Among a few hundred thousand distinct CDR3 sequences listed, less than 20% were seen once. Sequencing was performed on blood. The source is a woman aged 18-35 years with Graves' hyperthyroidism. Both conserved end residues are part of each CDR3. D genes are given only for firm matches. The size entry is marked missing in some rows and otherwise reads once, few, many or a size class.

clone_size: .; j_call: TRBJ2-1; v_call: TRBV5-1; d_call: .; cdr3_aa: CASSLDVATYNEQFF; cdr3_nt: TGCGCCAGCAGCTTGGACGTCGCGACCTACAATGAGCAGTTCTTC
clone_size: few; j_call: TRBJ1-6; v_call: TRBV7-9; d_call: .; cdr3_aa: CASSQGHSSYNSPLHF; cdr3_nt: TGTGCCAGCAGTCAGGGACACAGCTCCTATAATTCACCCCTCCACTTT
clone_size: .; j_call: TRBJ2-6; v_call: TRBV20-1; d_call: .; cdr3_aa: CSATKGVSGANVLTF; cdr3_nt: TGCAGTGCCACTAAAGGGGTTTCTGGGGCCAACGTCCTGACTTTC
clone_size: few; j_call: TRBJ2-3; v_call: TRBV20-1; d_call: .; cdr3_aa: CSAEGTTDDTQYF; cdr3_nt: TGCAGTGCTGAAGGGACCACGGACGATACGCAGTATTTT
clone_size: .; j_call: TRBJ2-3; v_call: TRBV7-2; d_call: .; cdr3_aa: CASSLPALYTQYF; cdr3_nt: TGTGCCAGCAGCTTACCAGCTCTCTATACGCAGTATTTT
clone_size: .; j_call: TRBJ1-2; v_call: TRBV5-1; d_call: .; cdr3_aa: CASSYGSYGYTF; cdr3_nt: TGCGCCAGCAGCTACGGGAGCTATGGCTACACCTTC
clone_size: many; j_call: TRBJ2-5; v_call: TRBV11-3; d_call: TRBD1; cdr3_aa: CASSLMGTAQETQYF; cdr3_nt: TGTGCCAGCAGCTTAATGGGGACAGCACAAGAGACCCAGTACTTC
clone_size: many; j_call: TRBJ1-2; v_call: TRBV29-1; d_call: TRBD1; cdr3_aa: CSVNTGGAGYTF; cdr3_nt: TGCAGCGTTAATACAGGGGGCGCGGGCTACACCTTC
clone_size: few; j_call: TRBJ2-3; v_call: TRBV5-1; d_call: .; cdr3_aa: CAGSFDPGLFTDTQYF; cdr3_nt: TGCGCCGGCAGCTTTGACCCGGGACTTTTCACAGATACGCAGTATTTT
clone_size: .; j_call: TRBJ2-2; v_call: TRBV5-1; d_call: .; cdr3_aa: CASSLFTGGIGELFF; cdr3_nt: TGCGCCAGCAGCTTGTTCACGGGGGGCATCGGGGAGCTGTTTTTT
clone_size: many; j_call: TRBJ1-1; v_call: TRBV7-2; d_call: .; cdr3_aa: CASGRGWNTEAFF; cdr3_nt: TGTGCCAGCGGGCGAGGCTGGAACACTGAAGCTTTCTTT
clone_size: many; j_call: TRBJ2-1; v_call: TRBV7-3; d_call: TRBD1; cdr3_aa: CASSSGTGPSSYNEQFF; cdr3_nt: TGTGCCAGCAGCTCGGGGACAGGGCCGAGCTCCTACAATGAGCAGTTCTTC
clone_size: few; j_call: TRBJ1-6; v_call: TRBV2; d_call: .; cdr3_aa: CASRTDYNSPLHF; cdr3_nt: TGTGCCAGCAGGACGGACTATAATTCACCCCTCCACTTT
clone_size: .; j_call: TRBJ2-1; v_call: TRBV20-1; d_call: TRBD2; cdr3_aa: CSADGLAVLNEQFF; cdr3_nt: TGCAGTGCTGACGGACTAGCGGTGCTAAATGAGCAGTTCTTC
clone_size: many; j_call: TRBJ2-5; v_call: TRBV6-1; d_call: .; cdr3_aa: CASSESMGRQETQYF; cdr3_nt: TGTGCCAGCAGTGAAAGTATGGGGAGACAAGAGACCCAGTACTTC
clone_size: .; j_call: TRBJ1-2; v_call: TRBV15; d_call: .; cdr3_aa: CATSRGGTVGYTF; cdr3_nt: TGTGCCACCAGCAGAGGAGGGACGGTGGGCTACACCTTC
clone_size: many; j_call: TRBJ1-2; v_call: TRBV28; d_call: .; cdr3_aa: CASSLIRPNYGYTF; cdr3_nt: TGTGCCAGCAGTTTGATTAGGCCGAACTATGGCTACACCTTC
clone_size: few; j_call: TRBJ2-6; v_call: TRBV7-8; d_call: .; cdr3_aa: CASSLAPAYSGANVLTF; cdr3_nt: TGTGCCAGCAGCTTAGCGCCAGCCTACTCTGGGGCCAACGTCCTGACTTTC
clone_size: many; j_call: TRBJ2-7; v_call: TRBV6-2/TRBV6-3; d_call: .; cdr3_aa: CASRDIYEQYF; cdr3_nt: TGTGCCAGCAGGGACATCTACGAGCAGTACTTC
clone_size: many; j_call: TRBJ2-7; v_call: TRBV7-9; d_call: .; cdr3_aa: CASSGGGDWAYEQYF; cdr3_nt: TGTGCCAGCAGCGGAGGGGGGGACTGGGCCTACGAGCAGTACTTC
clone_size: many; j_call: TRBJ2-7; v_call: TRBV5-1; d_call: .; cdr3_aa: CASSRGWDSEQYF; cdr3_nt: TGCGCCAGCAGTCGGGGGTGGGATTCGGAGCAGTACTTC
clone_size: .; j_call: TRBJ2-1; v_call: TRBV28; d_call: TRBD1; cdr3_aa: CASRSPGTGWNEQFF; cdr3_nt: TGTGCCAGCAGATCCCCCGGGACAGGGTGGAATGAGCAGTTCTTC
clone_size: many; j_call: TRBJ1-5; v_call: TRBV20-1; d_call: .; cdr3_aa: CSALTRQSNQPQHF; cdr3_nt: TGCAGTGCTTTAACCCGACAGAGCAATCAGCCCCAGCATTTT
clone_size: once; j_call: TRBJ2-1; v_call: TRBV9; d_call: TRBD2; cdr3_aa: CASSATGLAGRGYNEQFF; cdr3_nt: TGTGCCAGCAGCGCTACTGGACTAGCGGGGCGGGGCTACAATGAGCAGTTCTTC
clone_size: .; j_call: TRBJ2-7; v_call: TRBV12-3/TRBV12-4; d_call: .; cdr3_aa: CASSSDNYEQYF; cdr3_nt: TGTGCCAGCAGTTCCGACAACTACGAGCAGTACTTC
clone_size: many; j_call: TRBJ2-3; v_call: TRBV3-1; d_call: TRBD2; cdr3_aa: CASISSGGDGTQYF; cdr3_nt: TGTGCCAGCATTTCTAGCGGGGGGGACGGTACGCAGTATTTT
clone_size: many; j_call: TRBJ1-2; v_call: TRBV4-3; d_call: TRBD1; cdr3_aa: CASSQLGQGADGYTF; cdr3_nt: TGCGCCAGCAGCCAATTGGGACAGGGGGCTGATGGCTACACCTTC
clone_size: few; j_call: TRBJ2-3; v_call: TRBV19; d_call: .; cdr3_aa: CASSRDYATDTQYF; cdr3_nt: TGTGCCAGTAGTCGCGACTACGCCACAGATACGCAGTATTTT
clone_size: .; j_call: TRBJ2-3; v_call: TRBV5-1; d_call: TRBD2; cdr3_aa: CASSLGGNSNQPQYF; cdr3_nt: TGTGCCAGCAGCTTGGGGGGGAATAGCAATCAGCCCCAGTATTTT
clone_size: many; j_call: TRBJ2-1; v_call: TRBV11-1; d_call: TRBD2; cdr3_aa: CASSPGGYEQFF; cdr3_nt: TGTGCCAGCAGCCCGGGGGGATATGAGCAGTTCTTC
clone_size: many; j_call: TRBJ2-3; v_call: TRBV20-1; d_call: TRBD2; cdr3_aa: CSARATSGRPSSRTDTQYF; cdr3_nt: TGCAGTGCTAGAGCGACTAGCGGGAGACCCTCCTCTAGAACAGATACGCAGTATTTT
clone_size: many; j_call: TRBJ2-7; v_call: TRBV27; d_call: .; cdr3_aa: CASSSDRLWRYEQYF; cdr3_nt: TGTGCCAGCAGTTCCGACAGGCTTTGGCGCTACGAGCAGTACTTC
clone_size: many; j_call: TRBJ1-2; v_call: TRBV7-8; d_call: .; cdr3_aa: CASRGDAGFGGYTF; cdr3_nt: TGTGCCAGCAGAGGAGACGCAGGGTTCGGAGGCTACACCTTC
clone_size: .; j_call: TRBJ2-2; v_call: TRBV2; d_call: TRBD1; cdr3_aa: CASSRAGGSTGELFF; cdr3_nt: TGTGCCAGCAGTAGGGCAGGGGGCAGCACCGGGGAGCTGTTTTTT
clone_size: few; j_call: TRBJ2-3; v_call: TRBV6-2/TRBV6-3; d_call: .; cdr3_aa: CASGSGDTQYF; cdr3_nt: TGTGCCAGCGGTTCGGGGGATACGCAGTATTTT
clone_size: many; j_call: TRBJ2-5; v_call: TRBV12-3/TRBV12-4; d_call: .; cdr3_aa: CASRSDSAQETQYF; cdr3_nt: TGTGCCAGCAGGAGCGACAGCGCCCAAGAGACCCAGTACTTC
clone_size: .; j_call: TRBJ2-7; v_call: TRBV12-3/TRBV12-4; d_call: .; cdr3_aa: CASRETSPRYEQYF; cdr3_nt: TGTGCCAGCAGAGAGACATCCCCCCGCTACGAGCAGTACTTC
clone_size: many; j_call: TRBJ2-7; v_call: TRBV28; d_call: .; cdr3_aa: CASRPPGPTYEQYF; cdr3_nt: TGTGCCAGCAGGCCACCGGGACCAACCTACGAGCAGTACTTC
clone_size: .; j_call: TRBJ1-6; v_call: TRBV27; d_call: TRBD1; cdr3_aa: CASSKLQGDAYNSPLHF; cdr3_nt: TGTGCCAGCAGTAAACTACAGGGGGATGCCTATAATTCACCCCTCCACTTT
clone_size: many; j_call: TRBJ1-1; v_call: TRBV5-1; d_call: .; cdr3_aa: CASSIGMEADTEAFF; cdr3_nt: TGCGCCAGCAGCATTGGTATGGAGGCGGACACTGAAGCTTTCTTT
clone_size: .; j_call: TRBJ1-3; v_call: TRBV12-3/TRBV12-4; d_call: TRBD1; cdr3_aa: CASRWTGGNTIYF; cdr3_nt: TGTGCCAGCAGGTGGACAGGGGGAAACACCATATATTTT
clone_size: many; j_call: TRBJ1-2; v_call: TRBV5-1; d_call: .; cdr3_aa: CASSDGANYGYTF; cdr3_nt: TGCGCCAGCAGCGACGGAGCTAACTATGGCTACACCTTC
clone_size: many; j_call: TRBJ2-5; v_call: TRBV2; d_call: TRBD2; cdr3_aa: CASSGSLAGGSQETQYF; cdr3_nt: TGTGCCAGCAGTGGGAGCCTAGCGGGAGGTAGCCAAGAGACCCAGTACTTC
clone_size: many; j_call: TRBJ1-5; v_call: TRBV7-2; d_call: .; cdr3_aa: CASSFTLNQPQHF; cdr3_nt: TGTGCCAGCAGCTTCACCCTTAATCAGCCCCAGCATTTT
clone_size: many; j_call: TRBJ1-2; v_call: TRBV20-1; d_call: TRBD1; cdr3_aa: CSATQGQGTAGYTF; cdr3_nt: TGCAGTGCTACCCAAGGACAGGGGACGGCTGGCTACACCTTC
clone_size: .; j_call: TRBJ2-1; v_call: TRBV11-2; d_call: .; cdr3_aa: CASSFNTYNEQFF; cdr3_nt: TGTGCCAGCAGCTTCAACACCTACAATGAGCAGTTCTTC
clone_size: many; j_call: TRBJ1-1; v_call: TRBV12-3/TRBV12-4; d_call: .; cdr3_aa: CASSLGSLAEAFF; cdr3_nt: TGTGCCAGCAGTTTAGGATCACTAGCTGAAGCTTTCTTT
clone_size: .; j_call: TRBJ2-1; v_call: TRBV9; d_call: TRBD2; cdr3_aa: CASSVVGSTRLAHNEQFF; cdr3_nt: TGTGCCAGCAGCGTAGTGGGCAGCACCCGACTAGCCCACAATGAGCAGTTCTTC
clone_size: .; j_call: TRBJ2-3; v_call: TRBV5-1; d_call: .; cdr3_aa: CASSLVWRDTQYF; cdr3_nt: TGCGCCAGCAGCTTGGTATGGCGCGATACGCAGTATTTT